This TCR beta chain emerged from a study of graft-versus-host responses after intestinal transplantation. Study observations and caveats: Early post-transplant HvG declines tracked with peak circulating GvH clone levels.

The data were produced by immunoSEQ multiplex PCR, yet TCRdb's version contains in-frame clones alone and is incomplete. The sample consists of some 110,000 clones, approximately 90% of them appearing once. Details on this clone: Its target is not known.

V trimming: 4 bases; J trimming: 7 bases; junction bases outside the gene matches: 15. CDR1 is SQVTM and CDR2 is ANQGSEA in the germline V gene. The CDR3 consists of 15 residues. The material was unstimulated CD4+ T cells sorted from spleen or lymph node cells, obtained before intestinal transplant. The chain combines TRBV29-1 with TRBJ1-2; 7 bases are shared with TRBD1. The TCR originated in a human donor who received an intestinal transplant. In nucleotides, the CDR3 is TGCAGCGTTGCTTTAGAAACAGGGGCCTTAATTGGCTACACCTTC. It is translated as CSVALETGALIGYTF.